A single sample gave rise to the 27 T cell receptor beta chains below, sequenced in a study of blood T cells in healthy people across ages. It was with a sample-barcoded 5' primer and a J-beta primer mix that a second PCR of roughly 7 to 12 cycles was run. TCRdb used MiXCR to reprocess the 5' RACE reads, holding one entry per CDR3 protein. The sample carries approximately 800,000 distinct CDR3 sequences, roughly 60% recorded once. Input material: blood. The receptors derive from a man under 40 in good health.

CDR3 residues: CASSQLAAYQETQFF. For the CDR3, the DNA is TGTGCCAGCAGCCAACTTGCTGCGTACCAAGAGACCCAGTTCTTC. The rearrangement joins TRBV3-1 to TRBJ2-1, with D unclear. Per the germline V gene, CDR1 is LGHDT and CDR2 is YNNKEL (reference sequence). Trimming pared 2 bases from V and 13 bases from J, leaving 21 bases between. The CDR3 is 15 residues long.

The V call is TRBV7-2, the J call TRBJ1-1; D remains unclear. The germline gives CDR1 SGHTA, CDR2 FQGNSA. This CDR3 is 14 amino acids long. In DNA, the CDR3 is TGTGTGTCCGTGGCCTCACCCCGATTTGGTGAAGCTTTCTTT. It specifies CVSVASPRFGEAFF.

The chain links TRBV29-1 to TRBJ2-4; 11 bases match TRBD2. The J call may be in error: the DNA end matches TRBJ2-5 better. Germline V gene sequence: CDR1 SQVTM, CDR2 ANQGSEA. This CDR3 region has 12 residues. The CDR3 sequence: CSTVAGGETQYF. CDR3 nucleotides: TGCAGCACGGTAGCGGGAGGGGAGACCCAGTACTTC.

The V and J genes are TRBV29-1 and TRBJ2-3; D is ambiguous. Germline V gives CDR1 SQVTM, CDR2 ANQGSEA. This CDR3 is 12 amino acids long. V shed 0 bases and J shed 5 bases, with 6 bases lying between them. The CDR3: CSVEDSRDTQYF. The CDR3 DNA sequence: TGCAGCGTTGAAGATAGCCGAGATACGCAGTATTTT.

The V and J genes are TRBV14 and TRBJ2-5; D perhaps matches TRBD2 (5 bases). The assigned J gene may be wrong: the sequence end matches TRBJ2-4 better. This CDR3 is 13 amino acids long. From germline, CDR1 is SGHDN and CDR2 FVKESK. The CDR3 loop reads CASSQALVGIQYF. CDR3 DNA sequence: TGTGCCAGCAGCCAAGCACTAGTAGGCATTCAGTACTTC.

This chain links TRBV6-5 with TRBJ1-2, with 9 bases matching TRBD1. V gave up 10 bases and J gave up 4 bases; unmatched junction bases: 16. This CDR3 comprises 16 residues. The germline V gene has CDR1 MNHEY and CDR2 SVGAGI. The CDR3 bases are TGTGCCACCAAGGGCAACCGGGACAGGGCGTTCTATGGCTACACCTTC. Protein: CATKGNRDRAFYGYTF.

J is TRBJ2-6 and V is TRBV7-3; D ambiguous. V was cut by 2 bases and J by 3 bases, with 11 bases left in between. CDR1 and CDR2 from the germline V gene are SGHTA and FQGTGA. This CDR3 has 16 residues. The DNA of the CDR3 is TGTGCCAGCAGCTTATCATCTGGGGTTGGGGCCAACGTCCTGACTTTC. This encodes CASSLSSGVGANVLTF. Drawing the rest from reference TRBV7-3 and TRBJ2-6, the complete variable domain is GAGVSQTPSNKVTEKGKYVELRCDPISGHTALYWYRQSLGQGPEFLIYFQGTGAADDSGLPNDRFFAVRPEGSVSTLKIQRTERGDSAVYLCASSLSSGVGANVLTFGAGSRLTVL.

This clonotype was found a few times. The J gene is TRBJ1-1, the V gene TRBV19; D might be TRBD1 (5 bases). The CDR3 spans 16 residues. Germline V gene data show CDR1 as LNHDA and CDR2 as SQIVND (reference sequence). Between the trimmed V and J ends, which lost 7 bases and 4 bases, there was a span of 22 bases. The CDR3 nucleotides are TGTGCCAGTAAGTCCAACTTCCGGGACCAAGTCACTGAAGCTTTCTTT. Translation gives CASKSNFRDQVTEAFF. The whole variable domain, remainder taken from reference TRBV19 and TRBJ1-1, is DGGITQSPKYLFRKEGQNVTLSCEQNLNHDAMYWYRQDPGQGLRLIYYSQIVNDFQKGDIAEGYSVSREKKESFPLTVTSAQKNPTAFYLCASKSNFRDQVTEAFFGQGTRLTVV.

This clonotype was recorded a few times. The rearrangement uses TRBV28 and TRBJ2-1, with a weak D call TRBD2 (5 bases). V gave up 5 bases and J gave up 5 bases, with 10 bases separating them. The CDR3 spans 13 residues. The germline CDR1 and CDR2 sequences are MDHEN and SYDVKM. This CDR3 is CASSTTRDNEQFF. In DNA, the CDR3 is TGTGCCAGCAGTACTACTAGAGACAATGAGCAGTTCTTC.

The chain couples TRBV7-9 to TRBJ2-4; 7 bases are shared with TRBD1. Near its end, the DNA agrees better with TRBJ2-7, so the J call may be wrong. There are 13 residues in the CDR3. Germline V gene lookup returns CDR1 SEHNR and CDR2 FQNEAQ (reference sequence). CDR3 loop: CASSFGTENEQYF. The CDR3 DNA reads TGTGCCAGCAGCTTTGGGACAGAGAACGAGCAGTACTTC.

V is TRBV4-2 and J is TRBJ2-3; D is undetermined. The CDR3 extends over 15 amino acids. The V and J ends lost 1 base and 4 bases respectively, with 12 bases between them. Looked up from germline, CDR1 is LGHNA and CDR2 is YNFKEQ. For the CDR3, the DNA is TGTGCCAGCAGCCAAGTTCGGGCAGACCCAGATACGCAGTATTTT. Protein: CASSQVRADPDTQYF.

A few counts support this clonotype. The chain has TRBV6-6 and TRBJ2-7; TRBD2 is a possible D gene (5 bases). The CDR3 has 11 amino acids. Trimming took 4 bases from V and 10 from J, leaving 11 bases between them. The V gene's germline CDR1 is MNHNY and CDR2 SVGAGI (reference sequence). CDR3: CASSSGGFQYF. The CDR3 coding sequence is TGTGCCAGCAGTTCCGGCGGGTTCCAGTACTTC.

J is TRBJ2-7 and V is TRBV28; TRBD2 might be the D (6 bases). The germline V and J ends were trimmed by 6 bases and 6 bases, with 12 bases remaining between them. Germline CDR1 reads MDHEN; CDR2 reads SYDVKM. CDR3 length: 12 amino acids. The CDR3, as DNA: TGTGCCAGCAGCCTAGCGAAACGCGAGCAGTACTTC. This translates into CASSLAKREQYF.

The chain carries TRBV20-1 and TRBJ1-5; D perhaps matches TRBD1 (5 bases). CDR3 size: 13 residues. V dropped 5 bases and J dropped 7 bases, with 15 bases sitting between them. CDR1 DFQATT and CDR2 SNEGSKA come from the germline V gene (reference sequence). This chain's CDR3 is CSAPAGVAQPQHF. DNA of the CDR3: TGCAGTGCTCCGGCGGGGGTTGCCCAGCCCCAGCATTTT.

The chain combines TRBV20-1 with TRBJ2-1; 8 bases align to TRBD2. Germline assignment: CDR1 DFQATT and CDR2 SNEGSKA (reference sequence). This CDR3 has 15 residues. The V gene end was trimmed by 7 bases and the J gene end by 8 bases; junction bases not matched to a gene: 16. The CDR3 loop reads CSEARAGGRDDEQFF. Here the CDR3 DNA reads TGCAGTGAGGCTCGGGCGGGAGGAAGAGACGATGAGCAGTTCTTC.

In this sample, this clonotype turned up a few times. V is TRBV29-1 and J is TRBJ2-3; D gene unclear. This CDR3 is built from 12 residues. Germline V gene data show CDR1 as SQVTM and CDR2 as ANQGSEA. Trimming took 5 bases from V and 2 from J, leaving 8 bases between them. DNA of the CDR3: TGCAGCGTTAGACGGGTCACAGATACGCAGTATTTT. It is translated as CSVRRVTDTQYF.

The V call is TRBV6-2 or TRBV6-3, the J call TRBJ2-4, with a weak D call TRBD2 (6 bases). The end of the DNA fits TRBJ2-7 better, so the J call may be wrong. Germline CDR1 and CDR2: MNHEY and SVGEGT. This CDR3 region has 14 residues. CDR3 sequence (DNA): TGTGCCAGCAGTTACGCGGGAAGGGGATACGAGCAGTACTTC. Its protein product is CASSYAGRGYEQYF.

The chain couples TRBV5-1 to TRBJ2-5; tentative D call: TRBD1 (5 bases). Germline V gives CDR1 SGHRS, CDR2 YFSETQ. This CDR3 comprises 13 residues. The V gene lost 5 bases and the J gene lost 5 bases, with 13 bases spanning the gap. The CDR3 spells CASSIPGQETQYF. The DNA for the CDR3 is TGCGCCAGCAGTATCCCAGGGCAGGAGACCCAGTACTTC.

The chain has TRBV20-1 and TRBJ2-5; 12 bases fit TRBD2. The DNA end lines up better with TRBJ2-7; the J call may be wrong. The CDR3 contains 13 residues. The germline V gene has CDR1 DFQATT and CDR2 SNEGSKA (reference sequence). The CDR3 coding sequence is TGCAGTGCTAGCGGACTAGCGGGGCACGAGCAGTACTTC. Residues: CSASGLAGHEQYF.

This clonotype has a single count. The V call is TRBV21-1, the J call TRBJ2-3. TRBV21-1 is a pseudogene locus. The length of the CDR3 is 16 residues. The CDR3 loop reads CASSKASQVGTDTQYF. In nucleotides, the CDR3 is TGTGCCAGCAGCAAAGCTAGCCAGGTTGGGACAGATACGCAGTATTTT.

This chain joins TRBV20-1 and TRBJ2-3, with D possibly matching TRBD2 (5 bases). Trimming removed 6 bases at V and 6 bases at J, with 7 bases between. Germline V gene lookup returns CDR1 DFQATT and CDR2 SNEGSKA (reference sequence). CDR3 length: 10 amino acids. CDR3 region: CSALEDTQYF. The CDR3, as DNA: TGCAGTGCACTAGAGGATACGCAGTATTTT.

The chain joins TRBV29-1 to TRBJ2-5; TRBD1 is a possible D gene (6 bases). This CDR3 has 12 amino acids. Germline V gives CDR1 SQVTM, CDR2 ANQGSEA. V lost 7 bases and J lost 0, with 9 bases in between. The CDR3, as DNA: TGCAGCGCTGGGACAAACCAAGAGACCCAGTACTTC. Residues: CSAGTNQETQYF.

This clonotype was seen a handful of times. For the CDR3, the DNA is TGTGCCAGCAGCTTGAACCGGGCGGCTTTCTTT. It yields the protein CASSLNRAAFF. This chain links TRBV28 with TRBJ1-1, with D hard to call. The germline V gene encodes CDR1 MDHEN and CDR2 SYDVKM. There are 11 residues in the CDR3. Trimming took off 6 bases at V and 11 bases at J, with 13 bases between the two ends.

The rearrangement joins TRBV7-9 to TRBJ1-2; D may be TRBD1 (5 bases). CDR3 length: 14 residues. CDR1 and CDR2 from the germline V gene are SEHNR and FQNEAQ (reference sequence). The ends were cut back, 0 bases at V and 8 bases at J, with 13 bases in the middle. DNA for the CDR3: TGTGCCAGCAGCTTAGCCCGACAGACCCGGGGCTACACCTTC. Protein: CASSLARQTRGYTF.

Only one count was recorded for this clonotype. The chain has TRBV7-2 and TRBJ1-5, with a tentative D call TRBD1 (5 bases). Trimming shortened V by 5 bases and J by 9 bases, and 26 bases separated the two germline ends. This CDR3 has 17 residues. Per the germline V gene, CDR1 is SGHTA and CDR2 is FQGNSA. Here the CDR3 reads CASSPTAFMGGDRPQHF. CDR3 nucleotide sequence: TGTGCCAGCAGCCCTACTGCCTTTATGGGGGGAGATCGGCCCCAGCATTTT.

The CDR3 nucleotides read TGCGCCAGCAGCCAGGTGACTAGCGGCGATGAGCAGTTCTTC. Translated, it gives CASSQVTSGDEQFF. The chain joins TRBV4-3 to TRBJ2-1, with 9 bases aligning to TRBD2. Germline values: CDR1 LGHNA, CDR2 YSLEER. There are 14 residues in the CDR3. Unmatched junction bases numbered 5, after V lost 3 bases and J lost 8 bases.

V is TRBV20-1 and J is TRBJ2-3; 10 bases agree with TRBD2. This CDR3 region has 17 residues. The V gene end was trimmed by 2 bases and the J gene end by 1 base; junction bases not matched to a gene: 9. The germline gives CDR1 DFQATT, CDR2 SNEGSKA (reference sequence). This chain's CDR3 is CSARWASGRMGTDTQYF. DNA of the CDR3: TGCAGTGCTAGATGGGCTAGCGGGAGAATGGGCACAGATACGCAGTATTTT.